This note documents a single T cell receptor beta chain sequence. Its target is unknown. Method: immunoSEQ multiplex PCR; TCRdb's copy keeps in-frame clones and lacks some. The table lists 65,000 or so clones, 80% to 90% of them singletons. The junction had 8 bases not matched to a gene; V was cut back by 1 base and J by 4 bases. Germline loops: CDR1 SGDLS, CDR2 YYNGEE. This CDR3 is 17 amino acids long. Noted time point: week 23, last vaccination. Mutant IDH1 20-mer peptide, at 300 ug, made up each vaccine dose, with topical imiquimod. The source of the sample is a study of a mutant IDH1 vaccine in newly diagnosed glioma. In the study overall: In weeks 1, 3, 5, 7, 11, 15, 19 and 23, patients were immunized, eight times in all. In some groups vaccination began 4-6 weeks post-radiotherapy; others received it with temozolomide.

Findings and limits, study-wide: The occurrence of vaccine-induced immune responses was seen in around 94% of patients. Pseudoprogression appeared unlinked to shifts in leading peripheral T cell clonotypes.

The TCR comes from a young man with glioma. The sequences come from PBMCs, collected from a glioma patient whose treatment included an IDH1 peptide vaccine. V gene TRBV9 combines with J gene TRBJ2-3; 11 bases are shared with TRBD2. DNA of the CDR3: TGTGCCAGCAGCGTACGGGGTAGCGGGGGGGCGGCAGATACGCAGTATTTT. Its translation: CASSVRGSGGAADTQYF.